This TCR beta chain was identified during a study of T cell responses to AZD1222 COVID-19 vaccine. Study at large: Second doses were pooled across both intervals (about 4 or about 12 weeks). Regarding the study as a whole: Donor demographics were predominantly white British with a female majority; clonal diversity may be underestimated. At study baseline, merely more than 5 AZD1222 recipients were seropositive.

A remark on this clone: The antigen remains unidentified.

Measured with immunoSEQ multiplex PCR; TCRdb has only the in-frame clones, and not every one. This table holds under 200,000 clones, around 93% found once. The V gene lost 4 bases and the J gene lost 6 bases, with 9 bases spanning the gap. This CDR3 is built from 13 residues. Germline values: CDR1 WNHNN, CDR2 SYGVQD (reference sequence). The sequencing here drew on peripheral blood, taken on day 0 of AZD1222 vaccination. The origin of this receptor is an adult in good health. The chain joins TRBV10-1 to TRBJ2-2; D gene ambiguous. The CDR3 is CASSGSTAGELFF. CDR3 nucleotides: TGCGCCAGCAGTGGATCTACAGCCGGGGAGCTGTTTTTT.